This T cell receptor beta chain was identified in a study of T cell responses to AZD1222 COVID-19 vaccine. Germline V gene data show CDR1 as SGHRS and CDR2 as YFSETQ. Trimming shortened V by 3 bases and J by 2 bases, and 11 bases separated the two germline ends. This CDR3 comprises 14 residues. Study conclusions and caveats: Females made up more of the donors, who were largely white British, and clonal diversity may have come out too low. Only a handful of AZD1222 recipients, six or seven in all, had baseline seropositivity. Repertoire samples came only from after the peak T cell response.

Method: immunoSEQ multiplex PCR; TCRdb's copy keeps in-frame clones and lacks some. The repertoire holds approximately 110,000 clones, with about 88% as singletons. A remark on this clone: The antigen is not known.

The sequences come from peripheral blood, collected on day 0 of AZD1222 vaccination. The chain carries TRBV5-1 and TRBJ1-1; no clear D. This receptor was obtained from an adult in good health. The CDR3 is CASSSAGLNTEAFF. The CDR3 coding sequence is TGCGCCAGCAGCTCGGCGGGCTTAAACACTGAAGCTTTCTTT.